This T cell receptor (beta chain) stems from a study of vaccination effects on CD4 cells after COVID-19. About the study: The culture medium for 1.5 million to 2.5 million PBMC per well included about 9 IU/ml IL-2 and about 9.1 ug/ml peptides.

The data were produced by immunoSEQ multiplex PCR, yet TCRdb's version contains in-frame clones alone and is incomplete. This table holds some 39,000 clones, 82% found once. V lost 2 bases and J lost 0, with 9 bases in between. Per germline, CDR1 SGHDN and CDR2 FVKESK. The CDR3 spans 15 residues. Once cultured for 9 to 11 days, the cells underwent separation to obtain CD4+ T cells. Vaccinated participants had no history of SARS-CoV-2 infection and tested negative for nucleocapsid antibodies. Half-medium replacement with IL-2 medium occurred on days 3 and 7. A word on this clone: No antigen is known for it.

The material was CD4+ T cells from PBMCs cultured without peptide, obtained before COVID-19 vaccination. The chain has TRBV14 and TRBJ2-3; D perhaps matches TRBD2 (6 bases). The origin of this receptor is a human donor who received a COVID-19 vaccine. CDR3 bases: TGTGCCAGCAGCCAACATCTAGCGAGCACAGATACGCAGTATTTT. As protein: CASSQHLASTDTQYF.